The clone carrying this T cell receptor (beta chain) was counted only a few times. Expressed TCRB transcripts were sequenced after all isolated RNA was converted to cDNA. TCRdb's copy holds only in-frame clones and misses some; the assay was immunoSEQ multiplex PCR. This sample yields under 400,000 clones, of which roughly 12% are seen a single time; more than 0.015% belongs to the top ten. The data derive from a study of beta chain features in type 1 diabetes. Germline V gene sequence: CDR1 LGHNA, CDR2 YSLEER. The CDR3 runs to 15 residues. V lost 3 bases, J lost 4 bases, and 15 bases lay in between. Sequenced material: naive CD4+ T cells from blood. The genes are TRBV4-3 and TRBJ2-5, with a tentative D call TRBD2 (6 bases). This TCR was sampled from a man between 18 and 29 years old in good health. CDR3 sequence: CASSQSGDRGETQYF. Here the CDR3 DNA reads TGCGCCAGCAGCCAGTCGGGGGACCGGGGAGAGACCCAGTACTTC.